This TCR beta chain was retrieved from a study of blood T cell repertoires in COVID-19. Study summary: Samples came from the United States, Italy and Spain, spanning acute and convalescent COVID-19. The analysed material was cDNA or gDNA that came from T cells, B-cell-depleted T cells, or PBMCs.

Original methodology: For nucleated cells, counts were estimated from reference gene primer amplification. Measured with immunoSEQ multiplex PCR; TCRdb has only the in-frame clones, and not every one. V, J and clone size derive from that table, while D and trimming were established from the DNA sequence. The sample carries about 120,000 clones, around 78% recorded once. The TCR comes from an older man with acute or convalescent COVID-19. The source material was peripheral blood.

CDR3 sequence (DNA): TGTGCAAGCCAAGGCCCCGTGACTTACAATGAGCAGTTCTTC. As protein: CASQGPVTYNEQFF. The rearrangement links TRBV12-2 to TRBJ2-1; the tabulated D call, TRBD2, remains unverified against the DNA. TRBV12-2 is a pseudogene locus. CDR3 length: 14 amino acids.